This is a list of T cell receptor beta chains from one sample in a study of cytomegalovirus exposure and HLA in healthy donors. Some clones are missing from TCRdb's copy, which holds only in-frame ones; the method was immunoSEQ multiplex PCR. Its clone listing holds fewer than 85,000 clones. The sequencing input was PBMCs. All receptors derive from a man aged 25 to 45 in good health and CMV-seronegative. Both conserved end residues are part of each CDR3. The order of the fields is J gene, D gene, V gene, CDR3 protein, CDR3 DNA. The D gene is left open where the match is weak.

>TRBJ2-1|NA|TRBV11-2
CASSSRSWARSYNEQFF
TGTGCCAGCAGCTCCCGATCGTGGGCCCGCTCCTACAATGAGCAGTTCTTC
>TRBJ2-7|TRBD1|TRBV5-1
CASSSYAGTDYEQYF
TGCGCCAGCAGCTCCTATGCCGGGACAGACTACGAGCAGTACTTC
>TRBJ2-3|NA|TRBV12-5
CASGLIPDTQYF
TGTGCTAGTGGTTTGATTCCGGATACGCAGTATTTT
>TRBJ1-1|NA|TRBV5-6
CASSWGPEGEAFF
TGTGCCAGCAGCTGGGGGCCTGAGGGTGAAGCTTTCTTT
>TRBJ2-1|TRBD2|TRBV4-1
CASSHPTRDYYNEQFF
TGCGCCAGCAGCCATCCAACTAGGGACTACTACAATGAGCAGTTCTTC
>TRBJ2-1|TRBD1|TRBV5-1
CASSPGGTSYNEQFF
TGCGCCAGCAGCCCAGGGGGAACCTCCTACAATGAGCAGTTCTTC
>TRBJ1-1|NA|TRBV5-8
CASSPPSDVDLNTEAFF
TGTGCCAGCAGCCCCCCCTCCGACGTGGACTTGAACACTGAAGCTTTCTTT
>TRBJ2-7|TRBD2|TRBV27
CASSWGLAGVYEQYF
TGTGCCAGCAGTTGGGGACTAGCGGGAGTATACGAGCAGTACTTC
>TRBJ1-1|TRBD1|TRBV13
CASSSDRALGEAFF
TGTGCCAGCAGCTCTGACAGGGCTTTAGGTGAAGCTTTCTTT
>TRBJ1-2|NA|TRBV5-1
CASSSSGEGYTF
TGCGCCAGCAGCTCCTCAGGGGAAGGCTACACCTTC
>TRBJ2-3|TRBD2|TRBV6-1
CASSPRLAADTQYF
TGTGCCAGCAGCCCCAGACTAGCCGCAGATACGCAGTATTTT
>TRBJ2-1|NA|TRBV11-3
CASSLTGADYNEQFF
TGTGCCAGCAGCTTAACGGGAGCCGATTACAATGAGCAGTTCTTC
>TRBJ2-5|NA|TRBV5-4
CASSARYQETQYF
TGTGCCAGCAGCGCACGGTACCAAGAGACCCAGTACTTC
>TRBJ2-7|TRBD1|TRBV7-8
CAGDSQNEQYF
TGTGCTGGGGACAGCCAAAACGAGCAGTACTTC
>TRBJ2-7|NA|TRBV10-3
CAIQDRSAYEQYF
TGTGCCATCCAGGATAGGTCCGCCTACGAGCAGTACTTC
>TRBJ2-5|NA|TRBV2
CASTDIQETQYF
TGTGCCAGCACGGACATACAAGAGACCCAGTACTTC